This T cell receptor beta chain was documented in a study of T cell repertoires in cytomegalovirus infection. Turning to the study itself: Both CMV infection and a matching HLA type were indicated by public TCR beta signatures. Overall study results and limits: Pooled public TCR beta family frequency picked out CMV carriers with the relevant HLA. Dominating the ex vivo response were HLA-C-restricted CMV-specific TCR beta clonotypes.

V lost 1 base and J lost 8, with 20 bases in between. Germline assignment: CDR1 SNHLY and CDR2 FYNNEI. This CDR3 region has 16 residues. This clonotype has just a few counts. Its antigen is not known. MiXCR was run by TCRdb on the reads, yielding one entry per CDR3 protein. This sample carries about 150,000 distinct CDR3 sequences, roughly a quarter of them seen once, and the ten largest clones take around 9.9%. Sequencing used PBMCs. The chain recombines TRBV2 with TRBJ1-2, with TRBD1 as a possible D gene (6 bases). The clonotype was recovered from a human donor in good health (CMV status not recorded). Some clones in this sample may be carry-over from other donors' samples. CDR3 residues: CASSEEKQGSGNGYTF. As DNA, the CDR3 is TGTGCCAGCAGTGAAGAGAAACAGGGATCGGGAAACGGCTACACCTTC.